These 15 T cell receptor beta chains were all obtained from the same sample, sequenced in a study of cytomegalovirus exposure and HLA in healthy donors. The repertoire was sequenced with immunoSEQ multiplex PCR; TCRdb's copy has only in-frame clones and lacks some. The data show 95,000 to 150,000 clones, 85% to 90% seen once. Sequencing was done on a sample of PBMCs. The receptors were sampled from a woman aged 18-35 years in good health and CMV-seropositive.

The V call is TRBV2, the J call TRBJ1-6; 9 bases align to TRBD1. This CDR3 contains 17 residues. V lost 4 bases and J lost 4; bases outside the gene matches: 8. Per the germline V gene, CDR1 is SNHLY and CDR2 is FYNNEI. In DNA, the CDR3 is TGTGCCAGCAGTGCACAGAGGACAGGGGATTATAATTCACCCCTCCACTTT. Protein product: CASSAQRTGDYNSPLHF.

This chain's CDR3 is CASSQSVQGMNQPQHF. The CDR3 nucleotides read TGCGCCAGCAGCCAATCGGTACAGGGAATGAATCAGCCCCAGCATTTT. The V gene is TRBV4-1, the J gene TRBJ1-5; perhaps TRBD1 as D (6 bases). Germline loops: CDR1 MGHRA, CDR2 YSYEKL. This CDR3 has 16 amino acids. V shed 2 bases and J shed 4 bases, with 15 bases lying between them.

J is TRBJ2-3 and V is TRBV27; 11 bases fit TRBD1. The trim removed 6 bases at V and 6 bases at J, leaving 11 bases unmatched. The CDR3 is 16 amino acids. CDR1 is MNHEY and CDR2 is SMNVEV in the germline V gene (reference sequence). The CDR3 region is CASSQGTGGIADTQYF. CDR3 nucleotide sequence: TGTGCCAGCAGCCAAGGGACAGGGGGAATTGCTGATACGCAGTATTTT.

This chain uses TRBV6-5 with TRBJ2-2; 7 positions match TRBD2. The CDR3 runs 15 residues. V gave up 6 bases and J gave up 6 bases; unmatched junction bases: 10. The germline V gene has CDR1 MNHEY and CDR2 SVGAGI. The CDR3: CASSPQAGVAGELFF. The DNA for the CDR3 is TGTGCCAGCAGCCCACAGGCGGGAGTGGCCGGGGAGCTGTTTTTT.

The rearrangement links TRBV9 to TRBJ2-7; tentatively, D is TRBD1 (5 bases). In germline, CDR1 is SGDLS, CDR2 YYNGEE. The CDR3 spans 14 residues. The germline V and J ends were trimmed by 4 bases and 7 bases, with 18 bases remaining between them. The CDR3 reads CASSPFSRGQEQYF. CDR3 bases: TGTGCCAGCAGCCCTTTTTCGCGAGGACAAGAGCAGTACTTC.

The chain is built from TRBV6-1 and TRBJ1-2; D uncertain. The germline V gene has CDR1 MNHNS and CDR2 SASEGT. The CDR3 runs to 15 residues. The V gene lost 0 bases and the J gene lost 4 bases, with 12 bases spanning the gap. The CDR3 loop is CASSEASTSSYGYTF. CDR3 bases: TGTGCCAGCAGTGAAGCTTCGACAAGTTCCTATGGCTACACCTTC.

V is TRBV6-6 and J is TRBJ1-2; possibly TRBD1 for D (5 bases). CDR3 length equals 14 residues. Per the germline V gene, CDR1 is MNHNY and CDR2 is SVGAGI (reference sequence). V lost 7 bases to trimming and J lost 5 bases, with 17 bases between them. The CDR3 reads CASTGSGLRYGYTF. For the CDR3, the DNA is TGTGCCAGCACGGGCTCGGGACTACGGTATGGCTACACCTTC.

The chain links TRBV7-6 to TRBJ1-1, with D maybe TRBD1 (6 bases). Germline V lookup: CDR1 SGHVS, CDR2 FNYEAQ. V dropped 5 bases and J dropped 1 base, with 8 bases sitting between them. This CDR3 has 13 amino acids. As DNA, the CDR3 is TGTGCCAGCAGCGAGGACAGGAACACTGAAGCTTTCTTT. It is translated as CASSEDRNTEAFF.

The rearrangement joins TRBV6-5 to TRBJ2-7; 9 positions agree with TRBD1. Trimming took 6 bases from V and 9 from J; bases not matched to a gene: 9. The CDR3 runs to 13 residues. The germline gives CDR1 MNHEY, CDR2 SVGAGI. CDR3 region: CASRKGQGRRQYF. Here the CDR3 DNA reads TGTGCCAGCAGGAAGGGACAGGGTAGGAGGCAGTACTTC.

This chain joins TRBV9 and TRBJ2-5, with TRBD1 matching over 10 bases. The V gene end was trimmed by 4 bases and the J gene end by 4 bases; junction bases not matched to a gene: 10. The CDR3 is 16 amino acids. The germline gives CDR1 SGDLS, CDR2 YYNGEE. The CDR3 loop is CASSRVGDRGGETQYF. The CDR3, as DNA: TGTGCCAGCAGCCGCGTGGGGGACAGGGGAGGAGAGACCCAGTACTTC.

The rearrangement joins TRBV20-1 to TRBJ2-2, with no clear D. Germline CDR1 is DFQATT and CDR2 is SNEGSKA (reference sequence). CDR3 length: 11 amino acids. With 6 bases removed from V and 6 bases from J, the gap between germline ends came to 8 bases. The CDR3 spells CSASGSGELFF. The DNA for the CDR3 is TGCAGTGCGTCGGGTTCCGGGGAGCTGTTTTTT.

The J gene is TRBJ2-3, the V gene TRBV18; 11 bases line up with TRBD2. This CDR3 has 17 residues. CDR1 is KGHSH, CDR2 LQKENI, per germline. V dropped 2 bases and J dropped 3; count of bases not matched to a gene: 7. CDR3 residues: CASSPSPLAGVTDTQYF. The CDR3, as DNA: TGTGCCAGCTCACCATCCCCACTAGCGGGGGTGACAGATACGCAGTATTTT.

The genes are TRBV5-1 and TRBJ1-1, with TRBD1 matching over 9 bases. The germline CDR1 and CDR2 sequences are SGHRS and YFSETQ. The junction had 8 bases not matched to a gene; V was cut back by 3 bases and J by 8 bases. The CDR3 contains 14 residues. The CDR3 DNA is TGCGCCAGCAGCTCACAGGGGGCTGGGCCCGAAGCTTTCTTT. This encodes CASSSQGAGPEAFF. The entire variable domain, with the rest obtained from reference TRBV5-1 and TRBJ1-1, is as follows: KAGVTQTPRYLIKTRGQQVTLSCSPISGHRSVSWYQQTPGQGLQFLFEYFSETQRNKGNFPGRFSGRQFSNSRSEMNVSTLELGDSALYLCASSSQGAGPEAFFGQGTRLTVV.

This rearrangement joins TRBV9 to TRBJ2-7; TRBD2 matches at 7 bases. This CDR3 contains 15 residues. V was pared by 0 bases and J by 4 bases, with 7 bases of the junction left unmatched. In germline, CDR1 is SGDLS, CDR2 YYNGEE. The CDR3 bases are TGTGCCAGCAGCGTAGGAGGCGGGAGTAGGTACGAGCAGTACTTC. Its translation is CASSVGGGSRYEQYF.

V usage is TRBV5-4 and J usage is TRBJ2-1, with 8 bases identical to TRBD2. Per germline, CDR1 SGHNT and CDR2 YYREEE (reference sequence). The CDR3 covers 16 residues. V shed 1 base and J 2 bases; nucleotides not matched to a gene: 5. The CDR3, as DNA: TGTGCCAGCAGCTTGCCGGCGGGGGGCGCCTACAATGAGCAGTTCTTC. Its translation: CASSLPAGGAYNEQFF.